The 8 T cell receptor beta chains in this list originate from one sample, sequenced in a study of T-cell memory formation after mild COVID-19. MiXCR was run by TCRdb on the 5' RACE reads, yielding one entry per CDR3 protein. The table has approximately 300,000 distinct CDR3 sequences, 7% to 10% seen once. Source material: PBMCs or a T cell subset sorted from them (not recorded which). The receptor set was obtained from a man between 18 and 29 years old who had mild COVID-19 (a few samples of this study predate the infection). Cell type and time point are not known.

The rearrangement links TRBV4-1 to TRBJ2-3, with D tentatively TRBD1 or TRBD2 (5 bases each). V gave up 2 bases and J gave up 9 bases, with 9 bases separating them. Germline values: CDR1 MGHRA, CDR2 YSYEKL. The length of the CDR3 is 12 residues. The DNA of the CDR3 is TGCGCCAGCAGCCAAATGGGGGACACGCAGTATTTT. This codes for CASSQMGDTQYF.

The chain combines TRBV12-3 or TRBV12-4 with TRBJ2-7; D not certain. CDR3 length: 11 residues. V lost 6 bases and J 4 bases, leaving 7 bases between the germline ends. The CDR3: CASSDGYEQYF. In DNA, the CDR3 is TGTGCCAGCAGCGACGGTTACGAGCAGTACTTC.

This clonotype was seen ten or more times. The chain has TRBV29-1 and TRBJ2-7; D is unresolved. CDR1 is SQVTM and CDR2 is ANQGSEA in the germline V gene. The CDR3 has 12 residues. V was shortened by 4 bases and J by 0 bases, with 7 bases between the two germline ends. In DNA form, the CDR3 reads TGCAGCGTTGCTAGAAACTCCTACGAGCAGTACTTC. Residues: CSVARNSYEQYF.

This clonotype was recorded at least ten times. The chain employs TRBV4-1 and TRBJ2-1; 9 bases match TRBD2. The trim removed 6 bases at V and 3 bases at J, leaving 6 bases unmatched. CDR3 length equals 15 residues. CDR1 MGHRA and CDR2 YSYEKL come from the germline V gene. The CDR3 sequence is CASRNLAGFYNEQFF. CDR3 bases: TGCGCCAGCAGGAACCTAGCGGGGTTCTACAATGAGCAGTTCTTC.

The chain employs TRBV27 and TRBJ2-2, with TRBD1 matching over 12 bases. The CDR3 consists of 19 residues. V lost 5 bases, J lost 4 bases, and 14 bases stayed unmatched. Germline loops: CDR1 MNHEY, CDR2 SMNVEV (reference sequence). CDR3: CASSPRDRGLRLRTGELFF. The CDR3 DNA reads TGTGCCAGCAGTCCCCGGGACAGGGGGCTTAGGCTCCGCACCGGGGAGCTGTTTTTT.

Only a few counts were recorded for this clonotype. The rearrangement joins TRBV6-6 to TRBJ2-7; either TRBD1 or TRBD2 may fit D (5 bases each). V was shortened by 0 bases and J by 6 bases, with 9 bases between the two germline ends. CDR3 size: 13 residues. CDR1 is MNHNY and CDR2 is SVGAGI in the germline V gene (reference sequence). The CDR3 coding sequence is TGTGCCAGCAGTTACTCGATCGGGGCCGAGCAGTACGTC. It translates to CASSYSIGAEQYV.

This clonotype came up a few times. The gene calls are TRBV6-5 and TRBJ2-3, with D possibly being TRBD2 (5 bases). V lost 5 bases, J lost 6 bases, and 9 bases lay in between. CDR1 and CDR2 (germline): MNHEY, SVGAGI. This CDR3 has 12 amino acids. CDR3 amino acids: CASSTLDDTQYF. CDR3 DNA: TGTGCCAGCAGTACACTAGATGATACGCAGTATTTT.

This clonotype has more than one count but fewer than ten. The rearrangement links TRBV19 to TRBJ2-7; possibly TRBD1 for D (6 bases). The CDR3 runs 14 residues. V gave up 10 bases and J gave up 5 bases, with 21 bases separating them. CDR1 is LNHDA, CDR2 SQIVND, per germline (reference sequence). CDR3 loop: CATSRPGAPHEQYV. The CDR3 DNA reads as TGTGCCACCAGCCGGCCAGGGGCTCCCCACGAGCAGTACGTC.